The rows below give T cell receptor beta chains drawn from one sample of a study of OX40 agonist ivuxolimab in advanced cancers. Clones were read by immunoSEQ multiplex PCR, and TCRdb kept only the in-frame ones, dropping some. The sample includes about 67,000 clones, 85% of them seen just once. Source: CD4+ or CD8+ T cells sorted from blood, taken in a trial of the OX40 agonist ivuxolimab. The receptor set was obtained from an adult with an advanced solid tumor such as melanoma, head and neck, liver or kidney cancer. Each CDR3 is given with its conserved first and last residue. Fields, in order: V gene, J gene, D gene, clone size, CDR3 protein, CDR3 DNA. A D gene is named only where the DNA matches it firmly. The size field is filled for only some rows; it gives once, few, many or a size class.

TRBV5-1	TRBJ2-5	TRBD1	.	CASSAGQGGTQYF	TGCGCCAGCAGCGCCGGACAGGGTGGGACCCAGTACTTC
TRBV6-5	TRBJ2-7	.	.	CASRPDGFVYEQYF	TGTGCCAGCAGACCCGACGGATTCGTCTACGAGCAGTACTTC
TRBV9	TRBJ1-2	.	.	CASSADGYTF	TGTGCCAGCAGCGCTGATGGCTACACCTTC
TRBV18	TRBJ2-1	.	.	CASSPGPYNEQFF	TGTGCCAGCTCACCGGGACCCTACAATGAGCAGTTCTTC
TRBV5-5	TRBJ1-1	.	.	CASSSYNRAEAFF	TGTGCCAGCAGCTCCTATAACCGGGCTGAAGCTTTCTTT
TRBV6-5	TRBJ1-5	.	.	CASSYVSGNQPQHF	TGTGCCAGCAGTTACGTGTCAGGGAATCAGCCCCAGCATTTT
TRBV19	TRBJ2-3	.	.	CASSKGDTDTQYF	TGTGCCAGTAGTAAGGGCGACACAGATACGCAGTATTTT
TRBV6-6	TRBJ1-1	.	.	CASRDPADTEAFF	TGTGCCAGCAGAGACCCGGCTGACACTGAAGCTTTCTTT
TRBV6-8	TRBJ2-2	.	.	CASSYSKLLGRTEKIPGELFF	TGTGCCAGCAGTTACTCGAAATTGTTGGGTCGAACGGAAAAGATACCCGGGGAGCTGTTTTTT
TRBV5-1	TRBJ2-2	TRBD1	.	CASKGGPRPGELFF	TGCGCCAGCAAAGGGGGCCCTCGGCCCGGGGAGCTGTTTTTT
TRBV6-5	TRBJ1-5	.	.	CASSYSFGQPQHF	TGTGCTAGCAGTTACTCATTTGGTCAGCCCCAGCATTTT
TRBV5-1	TRBJ1-2	TRBD1	.	CASSSLGQDYGYTF	TGCGCCAGCAGCTCCTTGGGACAGGACTATGGCTACACCTTC
TRBV6-6	TRBJ1-2	.	.	CASNSFPNYGYTF	TGTGCCAGCAATTCATTTCCTAACTATGGCTACACCTTC
TRBV18	TRBJ1-2	.	once	CASSLGSTNYGYTF	TGTGCCAGCTCATTGGGGTCAACTAACTATGGCTACACCTTC
TRBV2	TRBJ1-6	TRBD1	.	CASSEQGTGSSPLHF	TGTGCCAGCAGTGAACAGGGGACAGGGTCCTCACCCCTCCACTTT
TRBV6-5	TRBJ2-1	.	.	CASSYSGNRESEQFF	TGTGCCAGCAGTTACTCGGGTAACAGGGAATCTGAGCAGTTCTTC
TRBV18	TRBJ2-1	TRBD2	.	CASSPSRTSRNEQFF	TGTGCCAGCTCACCTTCGAGGACTAGCAGAAATGAGCAGTTCTTC
TRBV6-5	TRBJ1-3	.	once	CASKVVPSSDTIYF	TGTGCCAGCAAGGTGGTTCCCTCTTCGGACACCATATATTTT
TRBV25-1	TRBJ2-2	.	.	CASSGALQGTGELFF	TGTGCCAGCAGTGGCGCCCTGCAGGGAACCGGGGAGCTGTTTTTT
TRBV5-1	TRBJ2-7	.	few	CASSLGGIPDEQYF	TGCGCCAGCAGCTTGGGAGGGATCCCCGACGAGCAGTACTTC
TRBV4-3	TRBJ2-2	.	once	CASSQEASSNTGELFF	TGCGCCAGCAGCCAAGAGGCCAGTTCGAACACCGGGGAGCTGTTTTTT
TRBV27	TRBJ1-1	.	once	CASSLVMVGQGSTEAFF	TGTGCCAGCAGTTTGGTAATGGTTGGGCAGGGAAGTACTGAAGCTTTCTTT
TRBV18	TRBJ2-3	.	.	CASSTYREWTGDTQYF	TGTGCCAGCTCAACTTACCGAGAATGGACCGGCGATACGCAGTATTTT
TRBV29-1	TRBJ1-1	TRBD1	once	CSVHRQGRRSEAFF	TGCAGCGTGCATAGACAGGGGAGGAGGTCTGAAGCTTTCTTT
TRBV5-1	TRBJ2-1	.	.	CASSLDNEQFF	TGCGCCAGCAGCCTTGACAATGAGCAGTTCTTC
TRBV11-2	TRBJ1-2	.	.	CVSSLSRRLNYGYTF	TGTGTCAGCAGCTTAAGCAGAAGGCTTAACTATGGCTACACCTTC
TRBV4-3	TRBJ1-1	TRBD1	few	CASSQGWTGGAFF	TGCGCCAGCAGCCAAGGCTGGACAGGCGGAGCTTTCTTT
TRBV18	TRBJ2-5	.	once	CASSPLEAETQYF	TGTGCCAGCTCACCCCTAGAAGCAGAGACCCAGTACTTC
TRBV19	TRBJ2-1	TRBD1	.	CASSEGQVYNEQFF	TGTGCCAGTAGTGAGGGACAGGTTTACAATGAGCAGTTCTTC
TRBV11-2	TRBJ2-7	.	few	CASSFVSATGEQYF	TGTGCCAGCAGCTTTGTCTCGGCTACGGGGGAGCAGTACTTC
TRBV2	TRBJ1-5	.	.	CASRDRRNQPQHF	TGTGCCAGCAGAGACAGGCGCAATCAGCCCCAGCATTTT
TRBV29-1	TRBJ2-7	TRBD1	.	CSVEGRDRVPYEQYF	TGCAGCGTTGAAGGGCGGGACAGGGTACCCTACGAGCAGTACTTC
TRBV9	TRBJ2-1	TRBD2	.	CASSVGLAALNEQFF	TGTGCCAGCAGCGTCGGACTAGCGGCCCTCAATGAGCAGTTCTTC
TRBV6-6	TRBJ1-5	.	.	CASRPPGGPNQPQHF	TGTGCCAGCAGACCCCCCGGGGGCCCCAATCAGCCCCAGCATTTT
TRBV7-2	TRBJ1-2	TRBD1	.	CASSPDRGLTYTF	TGTGCCAGCAGCCCCGACAGGGGGCTCACCTACACCTTC
TRBV5-1	TRBJ1-1	TRBD1	.	CASSLGDSVNTEAFF	TGCGCCAGCAGCTTGGGGGACAGCGTGAACACTGAAGCTTTCTTT
TRBV4-3	TRBJ1-5	.	.	CASSQDRAAHRPQHF	TGCGCCAGCAGCCAAGATCGGGCAGCCCATCGGCCCCAGCATTTT
TRBV5-1	TRBJ2-5	TRBD2	.	CASSLFSGGQETQYF	TGCGCCAGCAGCTTATTTTCGGGGGGCCAAGAGACCCAGTACTTC
TRBV11-2	TRBJ1-5	.	.	CASSYTGDQPQHF	TGTGCCAGCAGCTACACAGGCGATCAGCCCCAGCATTTT
TRBV7-9	TRBJ1-2	.	.	CASSAGTPGRGYTF	TGTGCCAGCAGTGCCGGGACACCTGGACGGGGCTACACCTTC
TRBV6-6	TRBJ1-6	TRBD1	.	CASRLPGQGSSPLHF	TGTGCCAGCAGACTCCCGGGACAGGGGAGCTCACCCCTCCACTTT
TRBV11-2	TRBJ1-6	.	.	CASSLVPRLSLHF	TGTGCCAGCAGCTTAGTCCCTCGTTTATCCCTCCACTTT
TRBV7-9	TRBJ1-4	TRBD1	.	CASRSGTDSEKLFF	TGTGCCAGCAGGTCCGGGACAGACAGTGAAAAACTGTTTTTT
TRBV4-1	TRBJ2-6	TRBD1	.	CASSPADRGPGANVLTF	TGCGCCAGCAGCCCAGCGGACAGGGGGCCTGGGGCCAACGTCCTGACTTTC
TRBV4-1	TRBJ2-4	.	.	CASSQQTETIAKNIQYF	TGCGCCAGCAGCCAACAGACAGAGACGATAGCCAAAAACATTCAGTACTTC
TRBV10-3	TRBJ1-6	.	.	CAISPEEDSPLHF	TGTGCCATCAGTCCCGAGGAAGATTCACCCCTCCACTTT
TRBV7-3	TRBJ2-1	TRBD2	.	CASSPRLAGGLDEQFF	TGTGCCAGCAGCCCAAGACTAGCGGGGGGGCTCGATGAGCAGTTCTTC
TRBV5-1	TRBJ2-5	TRBD1	.	CASSFGTDFQETQYF	TGCGCCAGCAGCTTCGGGACAGATTTCCAAGAGACCCAGTACTTC
TRBV4-1	TRBJ1-2	TRBD1	.	CASSSAGTGHYGYTF	TGCGCCAGCAGCTCGGCCGGGACAGGGCACTATGGCTACACCTTC
TRBV7-9	TRBJ2-1	TRBD2	.	CASSYSGGAYNEQFF	TGTGCCAGCAGCTATAGCGGGGGGGCCTACAATGAGCAGTTCTTC
TRBV7-2	TRBJ1-2	TRBD1	.	CASSRFGTGGMNSGYTF	TGTGCCAGCAGCCGATTTGGGACAGGGGGCATGAATTCTGGCTACACCTTC
TRBV2	TRBJ2-5	.	.	CASGGYGETQYF	TGTGCCAGCGGGGGGTATGGAGAGACCCAGTACTTC
TRBV16	TRBJ1-5	TRBD1	once	CASSQGTGGAVNQPQHF	TGTGCCAGCAGCCAAGGTACAGGGGGCGCCGTCAATCAGCCCCAGCATTTT